The 21 T cell receptor beta chains in this list originate from one sample, sequenced in a study of T cell repertoires in cytomegalovirus infection. Their antigen targets remain unknown. MiXCR was run by TCRdb on the reads, yielding one entry per CDR3 protein. The sample holds 450,000 to 650,000 distinct CDR3 sequences; roughly 42% are singletons and the top ten take 48%. This material consisted of cultured PBMCs, taken from culture after CMV antigen stimulation. The receptors here all came from a human donor in good health (CMV status not recorded). Some clones in this sample may be carry-over from other donors' samples.

The count of this clonotype is one. The V gene is TRBV30, the J gene TRBJ2-7, with TRBD2 matching over 7 bases. CDR1 and CDR2 (germline): GTSNPN, SVGIG (reference sequence). This CDR3 is built from 13 residues. The V segment lost 3 bases and the J segment 3 bases; nucleotides outside the gene matches: 5. Written as DNA, the CDR3 is TGTGCCTGGAGACTGGGCGGGAGCTACGAGCAGTACTTC. Its protein is CAWRLGGSYEQYF.

This clonotype was seen at least ten times. V and J are TRBV6-6 and TRBJ1-1; D is unresolved. V gave up 2 bases and J gave up 1 base, with 8 bases separating them. This CDR3 is 14 amino acids long. CDR1 and CDR2 (germline): MNHNY, SVGAGI (reference sequence). The CDR3 region has the DNA TGTGCCAGCAGTTACCGCACTACGAACACTGAAGCTTTCTTT. Translated: CASSYRTTNTEAFF.

The genes are TRBV5-1 and TRBJ2-3; 9 bases fit TRBD2. Trimming took 4 bases from V and 5 from J; bases not matched to a gene: 14. Germline V CDR1 and CDR2: SGHRS, YFSETQ. The CDR3 spans 17 residues. The CDR3 region is CASSPRASGDPGDTQYF. CDR3 in DNA: TGCGCCAGCAGCCCTCGGGCTAGCGGGGACCCGGGAGATACGCAGTATTTT. The complete variable domain, with remaining parts taken from reference TRBV5-1 and TRBJ2-3, reads KAGVTQTPRYLIKTRGQQVTLSCSPISGHRSVSWYQQTPGQGLQFLFEYFSETQRNKGNFPGRFSGRQFSNSRSEMNVSTLELGDSALYLCASSPRASGDPGDTQYFGPGTRLTVL.

The rearrangement uses TRBV12-3 or TRBV12-4 and TRBJ2-1, with 8 nucleotides matching TRBD1. The CDR3 totals 15 residues. Trimming took 10 bases from V and 8 from J; bases not matched to a gene: 16. This CDR3 is CAITGTGHNRDEQFF. CDR3 nucleotides: TGTGCCATCACCGGGACAGGACATAATAGGGATGAGCAGTTCTTC.

This clonotype was detected a few times. The chain recombines TRBV6-5 with TRBJ1-2; D remains unclear. Germline CDR1 and CDR2: MNHEY and SVGAGI. The CDR3 runs to 17 residues. Trimming removed 3 bases at V and 0 bases at J, with 17 bases between. CDR3 in amino acids: CASSYSGYDVANYGYTF. CDR3 DNA sequence: TGTGCCAGCAGTTATTCGGGGTATGACGTAGCTAACTATGGCTACACCTTC.

The sample holds many counts of this clonotype. The chain couples TRBV7-8 to TRBJ1-4; maybe TRBD1 (6 bases). The germline V gene has CDR1 SGHVS and CDR2 FQNEAQ. V lost 1 base to trimming and J lost 7 bases, with 25 bases between them. This CDR3 spans 19 amino acids. This CDR3 reads CASSLDPGRGRRTGEKLFF. Written as DNA, the CDR3 is TGTGCCAGCAGCTTAGATCCCGGCAGGGGCCGCCGTACAGGTGAAAAACTGTTTTTT.

This clonotype was found a few times. The CDR3 region is CASSRMTSGNTGELFF. For the CDR3, the DNA is TGTGCCAGCAGCCGAATGACTAGCGGGAACACCGGGGAGCTGTTTTTT. The J gene is TRBJ2-2, the V gene TRBV7-2; TRBD2 matches 9 bases. CDR1 and CDR2 (germline): SGHTA, FQGNSA. This CDR3 is built from 16 residues. J lost 1 base, V lost 5 bases, and 5 bases had no gene match.

This clonotype has a handful of counts. V gene TRBV18 combines with J gene TRBJ2-7; D gene unclear. In germline, CDR1 is KGHSH, CDR2 LQKENI. The CDR3 runs 14 residues. V lost 6 bases to trimming and J lost 1 base, with 13 bases between them. CDR3 in DNA: TGTGCCAGCTCCTCGAACGTCCGGTCCTACGAGCAGTACTTC. Protein: CASSSNVRSYEQYF. The full variable domain, completed using reference TRBV18 and TRBJ2-7, is NAGVMQNPRHLVRRRGQEARLRCSPMKGHSHVYWYRQLPEEGLKFMVYLQKENIIDESGMPKERFSAEFPKEGPSILRIQQVVRGDSAAYFCASSSNVRSYEQYFGPGTRLTVT.

This clonotype was observed a handful of times. V usage is TRBV7-2 and J usage is TRBJ2-1; unclear D gene. Germline loops: CDR1 SGHTA, CDR2 FQGNSA. This CDR3 region has 14 residues. The V gene lost 5 bases and the J gene lost 8 bases, with 16 bases spanning the gap. Here the CDR3 reads CASSLRVASHEQFF. The CDR3 bases are TGTGCCAGCAGCCTTAGAGTGGCTAGTCATGAGCAGTTCTTC.

The chain uses TRBV29-1 and TRBJ2-7; D may be TRBD2 (5 bases). Germline values: CDR1 SQVTM, CDR2 ANQGSEA. Trimming took 6 bases from V and 6 from J, leaving 24 bases between them. There are 15 residues in the CDR3. The CDR3 sequence is CSVAPTRAGGGEQYF. The CDR3 region has the DNA TGCAGCGTGGCCCCGACGCGCGCCGGAGGCGGCGAGCAGTACTTC.

The rearrangement joins TRBV11-1 to TRBJ2-1; 11 bases agree with TRBD2. Trimming removed 6 bases from V and 2 bases from J; junction bases left unmatched: 6. In germline, CDR1 is SGHAT, CDR2 FQDESV (reference sequence). The CDR3 sequence is 16 residues long. CDR3 sequence (DNA): TGTGCCAGCAGGTCCAGACTAGCGGGACCCTACAATGAGCAGTTCTTC. Its translation is CASRSRLAGPYNEQFF.

This chain uses TRBV7-6 with TRBJ2-7; D is unresolved. This CDR3 region has 15 residues. Trimming cost V 1 base and J 2 bases, with 12 bases left between them. CDR1 and CDR2 from the germline V gene are SGHVS and FNYEAQ. CDR3 coding DNA: TGTGCCAGCAGCTTAGAACAGACTTCCACCTACGAGCAGTACTTC. Protein sequence: CASSLEQTSTYEQYF.

V gene TRBV27 combines with J gene TRBJ1-1; D perhaps matches TRBD1 (5 bases). Trimming took off 6 bases at V and 4 bases at J, with 18 bases between the two ends. The germline gives CDR1 MNHEY, CDR2 SMNVEV (reference sequence). The CDR3 runs to 15 residues. The CDR3 protein is CASRGGGGSSTEAFF. Here the CDR3 DNA reads TGTGCCAGCAGGGGTGGGGGGGGTAGTAGCACTGAAGCTTTCTTT.

This clonotype was counted between two and nine times. The CDR3 DNA sequence: TGTGCCAGCAGCTTGGGGGGAATCGGGAACACTGAAGCTTTCTTT. Residues: CASSLGGIGNTEAFF. This rearrangement joins TRBV7-9 to TRBJ1-1, with a weak D call TRBD1 (5 bases). Germline V gene lookup returns CDR1 SEHNR and CDR2 FQNEAQ (reference sequence). V dropped 3 bases and J dropped 1 base, with 12 bases sitting between them. This CDR3 region has 15 residues.

The rearrangement links TRBV7-6 to TRBJ2-1; TRBD2 aligns across 12 bases. There are 21 residues in the CDR3. Germline-derived CDR1 and CDR2 are SGHVS and FNYEAQ. J lost 8 bases, V lost 0 bases, and 20 bases had no gene match. The CDR3: CASSLAWGTSGSFRSPHEQFF. CDR3 nucleotide sequence: TGTGCCAGCAGCTTAGCGTGGGGGACTAGCGGGTCCTTCAGGTCGCCACATGAGCAGTTCTTC.

The chain is built from TRBV5-6 and TRBJ2-6; D is perhaps TRBD1 (6 bases). The CDR3 runs to 17 residues. V was cut by 4 bases and J by 0 bases, with 14 bases left in between. CDR1 is SGHDT, CDR2 YYEEEE, per germline. The CDR3 bases are TGTGCCAGCAGCCAAGAGACAGGCCTCTCTGGGGCCAACGTCCTGACTTTC. This translates into CASSQETGLSGANVLTF.

The chain is built from TRBV7-9 and TRBJ2-5; 7 nucleotides match TRBD2. The CDR3 runs 15 residues. Germline V gene lookup returns CDR1 SEHNR and CDR2 FQNEAQ (reference sequence). V lost 0 bases, J lost 3 bases, and 4 bases stayed unmatched. The DNA for the CDR3 is TGTGCCAGCAGCTTAGCCGGGACTATTAAAGAGACCCAGTACTTC. This sequence encodes CASSLAGTIKETQYF.

In its sample, this clonotype was seen a few times. The chain links TRBV7-9 to TRBJ2-3; TRBD1 matches 8 bases. The V and J ends lost 8 bases and 3 bases, in that order; junction bases with no gene match: 4. Germline values: CDR1 SEHNR, CDR2 FQNEAQ (reference sequence). This CDR3 is built from 13 residues. DNA for the CDR3: TGTGCCAGCGGCGACAGGGGAACAGATACGCAGTATTTT. It codes for CASGDRGTDTQYF.

The chain links TRBV4-1 to TRBJ2-3; 9 bases agree with TRBD2. The germline V gene has CDR1 MGHRA and CDR2 YSYEKL. This CDR3 is built from 15 residues. J was trimmed by 4 bases and V by 8 bases; bases with no gene match: 10. CDR3 DNA: TGCGCCAGCGCTCCGGGACTAGCAGTGGCAGATACGCAGTATTTT. Its protein product is CASAPGLAVADTQYF.

CDR3: CASSLEGTSTDTQYF. In nucleotides, the CDR3 is TGCGCCAGCAGCTTGGAAGGAACTAGCACAGATACGCAGTATTTT. This chain uses TRBV5-1 with TRBJ2-3; D call uncertain. The germline V and J ends were trimmed by 0 bases and 0 bases, with 8 bases remaining between them. There are 15 residues in the CDR3. Germline V gene sequence: CDR1 SGHRS, CDR2 YFSETQ.

The J gene is TRBJ1-4, the V gene TRBV7-6; no clear D gene. The CDR3 runs 15 residues. Looked up from germline, CDR1 is SGHVS and CDR2 is FNYEAQ. V was cut by 5 bases and J by 7 bases, with 17 bases left in between. CDR3 sequence (DNA): TGTGCCAGCAGCCCCCCCGGGCCCGACGGTGAAAAACTGTTTTTT. Translation gives CASSPPGPDGEKLFF.